Listed here are 19 T cell receptor beta chains from one sample, sequenced in a study of blood T cell repertoires in COVID-19. Assay: immunoSEQ multiplex PCR; the TCRdb copy retains only in-frame clones and omits some. The repertoire holds some 300,000 clones, with about 90% as singletons. The sample consisted of PBMCs or T cells enriched from blood (not recorded which). These receptors were obtained from a woman younger than 45 who had recovered from COVID-19.

This clone came up a few times. CDR3 sequence reads: CASSTGGSGANVLTF. CDR3 DNA: TGTGCCAGCAGTACCGGGGGTTCTGGGGCCAACGTCCTGACTTTC. This chain joins TRBV27 and TRBJ2-6; weak D call: TRBD2 (6 bases). Trimming removed 5 bases at V and 1 base at J, with 9 bases between. Germline values: CDR1 MNHEY, CDR2 SMNVEV (reference sequence). The CDR3 has 15 residues.

This rearrangement joins TRBV7-9 to TRBJ1-2, with D possibly TRBD1 on 5 matching bases. Germline lookup yields CDR1 SEHNR and CDR2 FQNEAQ (reference sequence). V gave up 5 bases and J gave up 6 bases, with 22 bases separating them. This CDR3 contains 16 residues. This CDR3 reads CASSPTAEQGANGYTF. CDR3 nucleotide sequence: TGTGCCAGCAGCCCCACGGCCGAGCAGGGCGCCAATGGCTACACCTTC.

The chain uses TRBV19 and TRBJ1-1, with 8 bases aligning to TRBD1. The CDR3 totals 14 residues. Germline trimming cut 4 bases from V and 6 bases from J; bases unmatched to any gene: 7. Germline CDR1 and CDR2: LNHDA and SQIVND (reference sequence). The CDR3 region has the DNA TGTGCCAGTAGTACGGACAGGGCTTTTGCTGAAGCTTTCTTT. This encodes CASSTDRAFAEAFF.

In its sample, this clone was seen a few times. The rearrangement uses TRBV27 and TRBJ2-2; no clear D. With 6 bases removed from V and 5 bases from J, the gap between germline ends came to 13 bases. The CDR3 is 14 amino acids. CDR1 and CDR2 (germline): MNHEY, SMNVEV (reference sequence). The CDR3 bases are TGTGCCAGCAGCCCTCGGGTGGTTACCGGGGAGCTGTTTTTT. Translating it yields CASSPRVVTGELFF.

The gene calls are TRBV6-5 and TRBJ2-7; D is possibly TRBD2 (7 bases). Trimming removed 6 bases from V and 5 bases from J, with 20 bases in between. Germline CDR1 MNHEY, CDR2 SVGAGI. The CDR3 runs to 15 residues. The CDR3 sequence is CASRGQSGAGHEQYF. CDR3 in DNA: TGTGCCAGCAGGGGACAAAGCGGGGCCGGACACGAGCAGTACTTC.

The count of this clone is one. The genes are TRBV5-1 and TRBJ2-7; D is perhaps TRBD2 (7 bases). The CDR3 runs to 16 residues. Germline V lookup: CDR1 SGHRS, CDR2 YFSETQ. Trimming took 2 bases from V and 6 from J, leaving 21 bases between them. CDR3 protein: CASSFPQGRGGLEQYF. CDR3 in DNA: TGCGCCAGCAGCTTCCCGCAGGGGAGGGGCGGACTCGAGCAGTACTTC.

This clone has just one count. The chain joins TRBV3-1 (or the pseudogene TRBV3-2) to TRBJ1-6; the D gene is possibly TRBD1 (5 bases). V lost 5 bases and J 8 bases, leaving 10 bases between the germline ends. The CDR3 length is 13 residues. Germline V gene data show CDR1 as LGHDT and CDR2 as YNNKEL (reference sequence). The CDR3 DNA follows: TGTGCCAGCAGCAACGGGGGGTATTCACCCCTCCACTTT. Its translation: CASSNGGYSPLHF.

The chain employs TRBV18 and TRBJ1-2; unclear D gene. V lost 3 bases, J lost 1 base, and 15 bases lay in between. CDR1 and CDR2 from the germline V gene are KGHSH and LQKENI. This CDR3 has 16 residues. The CDR3 is CASSPGFLAVNYGYTF. For the CDR3, the DNA is TGTGCCAGCTCACCCGGGTTTCTGGCAGTTAACTATGGCTACACCTTC. The full variable domain, completed using reference TRBV18 and TRBJ1-2, is NAGVMQNPRHLVRRRGQEARLRCSPMKGHSHVYWYRQLPEEGLKFMVYLQKENIIDESGMPKERFSAEFPKEGPSILRIQQVVRGDSAAYFCASSPGFLAVNYGYTFGSGTRLTVV.

The chain combines TRBV5-1 with TRBJ2-3; possibly TRBD1 for D (5 bases). CDR3 length: 13 residues. CDR1 SGHRS and CDR2 YFSETQ come from the germline V gene. With 2 bases removed from V and 7 bases from J, the gap between germline ends came to 11 bases. This CDR3 reads CASSLGASNTQYF. CDR3 nucleotide sequence: TGCGCCAGCAGCTTAGGGGCCTCGAATACGCAGTATTTT.

V is TRBV6-2 or TRBV6-3 and J is TRBJ2-2; 14 bases map to TRBD2. Germline V gene lookup returns CDR1 MNHEY and CDR2 SVGEGT. This CDR3 has 16 amino acids. Unmatched junction bases numbered 3, after V lost 2 bases and J lost 7 bases. CDR3 DNA: TGTGCCAGCAGTTACCGAGGGACTAGCGGGAGCGGGGAGCTGTTTTTT. It translates to CASSYRGTSGSGELFF.

The chain links TRBV4-1 to TRBJ1-1, with a weak D call TRBD1 (5 bases). V shed 0 bases and J shed 4 bases, with 12 bases lying between them. The V gene's germline CDR1 is MGHRA and CDR2 YSYEKL. CDR3 length equals 15 residues. The CDR3 sequence is CASSQDWGDATEAFF. The CDR3 bases are TGCGCCAGCAGCCAAGATTGGGGGGACGCCACTGAAGCTTTCTTT.

This clone came up a few times. The V call is TRBV6-5, the J call TRBJ1-5, with 7 bases identical to TRBD1. The ends lost 8 bases at V and 5 bases at J; junction bases unmatched: 9. CDR1 and CDR2 (germline): MNHEY, SVGAGI. The CDR3 is 14 residues long. DNA of the CDR3: TGTGCCAGCGGGTCCGACAGGGCTCATCAGCCCCAGCATTTT. Its protein is CASGSDRAHQPQHF.

V and J are TRBV10-3 and TRBJ1-5; TRBD1 matches 7 bases. The ends lost 8 bases at V and 1 base at J; junction bases unmatched: 14. Germline values: CDR1 ENHRY, CDR2 SYGVKD. This CDR3 has 17 residues. The DNA of the CDR3 is TGTGCCATCTCCTCGGACAGGCCCCCTGGGAGCAATCAGCCCCAGCATTTT. Translation gives CAISSDRPPGSNQPQHF.

The chain is built from TRBV5-5 and TRBJ2-4, with D perhaps matching TRBD1 (5 bases). Deletions cut 0 bases from V and 9 bases from J, with 16 bases between. The CDR3 is made up of 15 amino acids. Germline lookup yields CDR1 SGHKS and CDR2 YYEKEE (reference sequence). CDR3 amino acids: CASSLVGQGTGIQYF. CDR3 sequence (DNA): TGTGCCAGCAGCTTGGTAGGGCAGGGTACCGGCATTCAGTACTTC.

V is TRBV5-1 and J is TRBJ1-4; 8 bases line up with TRBD1. J was trimmed by 7 bases and V by 4 bases; bases with no gene match: 6. The CDR3 runs 14 residues. Germline V CDR1 and CDR2: SGHRS, YFSETQ. CDR3 in amino acids: CASSTGQGGEKLFF. CDR3 DNA sequence: TGCGCCAGCAGCACCGGACAGGGAGGTGAAAAACTGTTTTTT.

As for this clone: Other DNA sequences in the same sample also yield this CDR3. The V gene is TRBV15, the J gene TRBJ1-6; no clear D. The V gene lost 0 bases and the J gene lost 9 bases, with 6 bases spanning the gap. The CDR3 is 13 amino acids. CDR1 is LNHNV and CDR2 is YYDKDF in the germline V gene (reference sequence). CDR3 amino acids: CATSRDRGSPLHF. CDR3 DNA sequence: TGTGCCACCAGCAGAGATCGGGGTTCACCCCTCCACTTT.

The chain combines TRBV4-2 with TRBJ1-2, with TRBD1 as a possible D gene (6 bases). The V gene lost 4 bases and the J gene lost 8 bases, with 14 bases spanning the gap. The germline gives CDR1 LGHNA, CDR2 YNFKEQ. The CDR3 is made up of 13 amino acids. The CDR3 region is CASSPQGSSGYTF. CDR3 DNA: TGTGCCAGCAGCCCACAGGGAAGCAGCGGCTACACCTTC.

The chain links TRBV12-5 to TRBJ2-2, with D unclear. V lost 2 bases, J lost 5 bases, and 9 bases lay in between. The V gene's germline CDR1 is LGHNT and CDR2 FRNRAP. There are 14 residues in the CDR3. CDR3 protein: CASGLTPRTGELFF. The CDR3 DNA reads as TGTGCTAGTGGTTTGACCCCCAGAACCGGGGAGCTGTTTTTT.

The chain is built from TRBV4-2 and TRBJ2-3, with 9 positions matching TRBD1. The length of the CDR3 is 16 residues. Germline CDR1 reads LGHNA; CDR2 reads YNFKEQ. V shed 0 bases and J 3 bases; nucleotides not matched to a gene: 4. The CDR3 DNA sequence: TGTGCCAGCAGCCAAGAACAGGGGGCCTCAACAGATACGCAGTATTTT. It translates to CASSQEQGASTDTQYF.